These 8 T cell receptor beta chains originate from one sample sequenced in a study of blood T cell repertoires in COVID-19. Some clones are missing from TCRdb's copy, which holds only in-frame ones; the method was immunoSEQ multiplex PCR. The table has under 200,000 clones, about nine tenths seen once. Sequenced: peripheral blood. All receptors come from a woman aged 60-75 years who had recovered from COVID-19.

The V call is TRBV3-1 (or the pseudogene TRBV3-2), the J call TRBJ1-2, with a possible D match to TRBD1 (6 bases). Germline lookup yields CDR1 LGHDT and CDR2 YNNKEL (reference sequence). The V end lost 6 bases, the J end lost 10 bases, and 21 bases lay between the germline ends. CDR3 length equals 14 residues. CDR3 in DNA: TGTGCCAGCAGAGAGGGGGTGAGCGCCGGCCTCTACACCTTC. It translates to CASREGVSAGLYTF.

V usage is TRBV30 and J usage is TRBJ2-7; 8 bases are shared with TRBD1. Germline CDR1 GTSNPN, CDR2 SVGIG (reference sequence). This CDR3 is 13 amino acids long. The trim removed 4 bases at V and 2 bases at J, leaving 4 bases unmatched. This CDR3 is CAWTPGGTYEQYF. CDR3 nucleotides: TGTGCCTGGACTCCAGGGGGCACCTACGAGCAGTACTTC.

The V and J genes are TRBV30 and TRBJ1-5, with 7 bases identical to TRBD1. CDR1 and CDR2 (germline): GTSNPN, SVGIG (reference sequence). The CDR3 is 14 amino acids. V shed 2 bases, J shed 0 bases, and the junction held 1 base outside the gene matches. As DNA, the CDR3 is TGTGCCTGGAGTAGGGACAGTAGCAATCAGCCCCAGCATTTT. Protein sequence: CAWSRDSSNQPQHF.

V is TRBV3-1 (or the pseudogene TRBV3-2) and J is TRBJ1-3, with 10 bases identical to TRBD1. Germline lookup yields CDR1 LGHDT and CDR2 YNNKEL (reference sequence). This CDR3 is 15 amino acids long. V dropped 3 bases and J dropped 3; count of bases not matched to a gene: 2. CDR3: CASSQWDRGGNTIYF. The CDR3 DNA reads as TGTGCCAGCAGCCAGTGGGACAGGGGTGGAAACACCATATATTTT.

The rearrangement uses TRBV4-1 and TRBJ1-4; D is unclear. V was trimmed by 1 base and J by 1 base, leaving 7 bases between them. The CDR3 is 15 amino acids. From germline, CDR1 is MGHRA and CDR2 YSYEKL. CDR3 sequence: CASSQGAGTNEKLFF. The CDR3 bases are TGCGCCAGCAGCCAAGGGGCGGGAACTAATGAAAAACTGTTTTTT.

Here the CDR3 DNA reads TGCGCCAGCAGCGGTCAGCCAGGGGGCGCGGGGGAGACCCAGTACTTC. Protein sequence: CASSGQPGGAGETQYF. This chain connects TRBV5-1 to TRBJ2-5; 8 positions agree with TRBD1. V lost 4 bases to trimming and J lost 5 bases; unmatched junction nucleotides: 13. The CDR3 length is 16 residues. Germline V gives CDR1 SGHRS, CDR2 YFSETQ.

With regard to this clone: Other DNA variants within this sample encode the same CDR3. The chain links TRBV28 to TRBJ1-2, with D hard to call. Trimming removed 3 bases from V and 4 bases from J, with 6 bases in between. This CDR3 has 12 amino acids. Per germline, CDR1 MDHEN and CDR2 SYDVKM. This CDR3 is CASSFGGYGYTF. CDR3 DNA: TGTGCCAGCAGTTTCGGAGGCTATGGCTACACCTTC.

Here the CDR3 DNA reads TGTGCCAGCAGCGTAGAAGCGGGGTCGGGCGAGCAGTACTTC. As protein: CASSVEAGSGEQYF. This chain joins TRBV9 and TRBJ2-7; 7 bases line up with TRBD2. The germline V gene encodes CDR1 SGDLS and CDR2 YYNGEE. J was trimmed by 6 bases and V by 0 bases; bases with no gene match: 6. This CDR3 contains 14 residues.